The source of this T cell receptor (beta chain) is a study of cytomegalovirus exposure and HLA in healthy donors. General observations from the study: The number of N-insertions in an Asian-associated ancestry cluster was reportedly below the approximately 600-donor mean in a later analysis. Later analysis identified several of the most significant clusters that appeared linked to common viral pathogens. TCR beta V- and J-gene trimming, according to a later analysis, was linked to a missense DCLRE1C variant.

Primers included in the PCR were 60 Vbeta and 13 Jbeta primers. The data were produced by immunoSEQ multiplex PCR, yet TCRdb's version contains in-frame clones alone and is incomplete. The sample yields around 150,000 clones, roughly 85% seen once. On this clone: Its antigen is unknown.

The CDR3 extends over 17 amino acids. Trimming took 0 bases from V and 0 from J, leaving 13 bases between them. Per germline, CDR1 SGDLS and CDR2 YYNGEE. The sequencing sample was made of PBMCs. V gene TRBV9 combines with J gene TRBJ2-1; D is undetermined. This TCR was sampled from a male donor in good health and CMV-seropositive. This CDR3 reads CASSVGSGQSSYNEQFF. For the CDR3, the DNA is TGTGCCAGCAGCGTAGGATCAGGTCAAAGCTCCTACAATGAGCAGTTCTTC.